These 7 T cell receptor beta chains originate from one sample sequenced in a study of blood T cell repertoires in COVID-19. Repertoires were generated with immunoSEQ multiplex PCR, while TCRdb's copy carries only in-frame clones and drops some. The sample yields approximately 150,000 clones, roughly 85% seen once. Sequenced material: PBMCs or T cells enriched from blood (not recorded which). The receptors come from a woman aged 65 to 85 in a cohort exposed to, infected with or recovered from COVID-19 (not recorded which).

The CDR3 region is CASSTPRGSTDTQYF. CDR3 DNA sequence: TGTGCCAGCAGCACTCCTCGGGGAAGCACAGATACGCAGTATTTT. V usage is TRBV11-2 and J usage is TRBJ2-3, with D possibly TRBD2 on 5 matching bases. The CDR3 consists of 15 residues. The V gene's germline CDR1 is SGHAT and CDR2 FQNNGV. With 5 bases removed from V and 0 bases from J, the gap between germline ends came to 12 bases.

This chain connects TRBV28 to TRBJ1-4, with D unresolved. From germline, CDR1 is MDHEN and CDR2 SYDVKM. Between the trimmed V and J ends, which lost 4 bases and 5 bases, there was a span of 5 bases. The CDR3 is 12 amino acids. In DNA, the CDR3 is TGTGCCAGCAGTTCGGGAAATGAAAAACTGTTTTTT. Amino acid sequence: CASSSGNEKLFF.

This chain joins TRBV11-1 and TRBJ2-2, with TRBD2 matching 10 bases. Germline CDR1 is SGHAT and CDR2 is FQDESV (reference sequence). Unmatched junction bases numbered 7, after V lost 0 bases and J lost 3 bases. The CDR3 is 18 residues long. The CDR3 is CASSLARLAGDDTGELFF. The CDR3 DNA sequence: TGTGCCAGCAGCTTAGCGCGGCTAGCGGGAGATGACACCGGGGAGCTGTTTTTT.

The CDR3 reads CSSGGAVGETQYF. The CDR3 nucleotides are TGCAGCTCAGGAGGGGCGGTTGGAGAGACCCAGTACTTC. The chain couples TRBV29-1 to TRBJ2-5; the D gene is possibly TRBD2 (6 bases). The CDR3 is 13 amino acids. Germline-derived CDR1 and CDR2 are SQVTM and ANQGSEA. The V end was cut by 8 bases, the J end by 4 bases, with 17 bases between.

The CDR3 is CATSRSTSTDTQYF. The CDR3 region has the DNA TGTGCCACCAGTAGATCTACTAGCACAGATACGCAGTATTTT. V usage is TRBV24-1 and J usage is TRBJ2-3; the D is unclear. In germline, CDR1 is KGHDR, CDR2 SFDVKD. V lost 6 bases to trimming and J lost 0 bases, with 9 bases between them. The length of the CDR3 is 14 residues.

In its sample, this clone was seen a few times. The rearrangement links TRBV6-5 to TRBJ2-7; D perhaps matches TRBD2 (6 bases). V dropped 0 bases and J dropped 6 bases, with 9 bases sitting between them. Germline loops: CDR1 MNHEY, CDR2 SVGAGI. The CDR3 contains 13 residues. DNA for the CDR3: TGTGCCAGCAGTTACTCACTAGCTGGCGAGCAGTACTTC. It yields the protein CASSYSLAGEQYF.

The rearrangement links TRBV7-3 to TRBJ1-1, with TRBD1 matching over 8 bases. V gave up 4 bases and J gave up 1 base; unmatched junction bases: 2. The CDR3 spans 14 residues. Germline V gene lookup returns CDR1 SGHTA and CDR2 FQGTGA. Here the CDR3 reads CASSSGTGNTEAFF. The DNA of the CDR3 is TGTGCCAGCAGCTCCGGGACAGGGAACACTGAAGCTTTCTTT.